The next 10 T cell receptor beta chains were all read from a single sample in a study of T cells in Graves' hyperthyroidism and ophthalmopathy. The investigators amplified TCR beta CDR3 regions from RNA transcripts. The study used the HTBI primer set for a first-round RT-PCR of the TCR CDR3. One entry per CDR3 protein, called by TCRdb with MiXCR from the multiplex PCR reads. The sample gives 330,000 or so distinct CDR3 sequences, 15% to 20% of which show up once; 39% is in the top ten. The sequencing input was blood. These receptors were collected from a man aged 45-65 years with Graves' ophthalmopathy.

In this sample, this clonotype turned up a few times. V gene TRBV7-2 combines with J gene TRBJ1-2; possibly TRBD1 for D (5 bases). The CDR3 covers 14 residues. CDR1 SGHTA and CDR2 FQGNSA come from the germline V gene. Trimming shortened V by 0 bases and J by 10 bases, and 15 bases separated the two germline ends. The CDR3 spells CASSLAGAGLVYTF. In DNA form, the CDR3 reads TGTGCCAGCAGCTTAGCTGGGGCCGGTCTTGTCTACACCTTC.

Ten or more counts support this clonotype. The chain carries TRBV20-1 and TRBJ1-1, with D possibly being TRBD1 (6 bases). V was clipped by 0 bases and J by 1 base, with 15 bases between them. This CDR3 contains 16 residues. Germline V gives CDR1 DFQATT, CDR2 SNEGSKA (reference sequence). Written as DNA, the CDR3 is TGCAGTGCTAGAGATTTCAGGGGCGAAAAGAACACTGAAGCTTTCTTT. This translates into CSARDFRGEKNTEAFF.

The J gene is TRBJ2-1, the V gene TRBV5-4; 8 nucleotides align to TRBD1. Germline CDR1 and CDR2: SGHNT and YYREEE (reference sequence). V lost 6 bases, J lost 3 bases, and 8 bases stayed unmatched. The CDR3 length is 15 residues. CDR3 nucleotides: TGTGCCAGCAACTTCGACAGGGGCCACTACAATGAGCAGTTCTTC. Translation gives CASNFDRGHYNEQFF.

This clonotype was observed at least ten times. This rearrangement joins TRBV27 to TRBJ2-1; D uncertain. V shed 7 bases and J shed 0 bases, with 16 bases lying between them. The CDR3 has 16 residues. Looked up from germline, CDR1 is MNHEY and CDR2 is SMNVEV (reference sequence). CDR3 region: CASIPSAQSSYNEQFF. In nucleotides, the CDR3 is TGTGCCAGCATCCCCTCGGCGCAGAGCTCCTACAATGAGCAGTTCTTC.

For this clonotype: Given a much more abundant clone one base away, this may be a read error. This chain joins TRBV18 and TRBJ1-2; a possible D gene is TRBD1 (5 bases). The CDR3 has 13 amino acids. The V end lost 3 bases, the J end lost 2 bases, and 7 bases lay between the germline ends. CDR1 is KGHSH, CDR2 LQKENI, per germline. DNA of the CDR3: TGTGCCAGCTCACCCAGGGAAAACTATGGCTACACCTTC. As protein: CASSPRENYGYTF.

The table lists this clonotype with many counts. CDR3 region: CASSLGFGGSYEQYF. Here the CDR3 DNA reads TGTGCCAGCAGCTTGGGGTTCGGGGGGTCCTACGAGCAGTACTTC. The chain is built from TRBV5-6 and TRBJ2-7, with 7 bases identical to TRBD2. The CDR3 contains 15 residues. Germline V gene lookup returns CDR1 SGHDT and CDR2 YYEEEE. The ends lost 0 bases at V and 1 base at J; junction bases unmatched: 4.

V and J are TRBV28 and TRBJ1-6; D uncertain. CDR1 and CDR2 (germline): MDHEN, SYDVKM. This CDR3 region has 11 residues. Trimming shortened V by 7 bases and J by 6 bases, and 4 bases separated the two germline ends. The CDR3 reads CASTSNSPLHF. CDR3 DNA: TGTGCCAGCACAAGTAATTCACCCCTCCACTTT.

Comment on this clonotype: A read error may produce the germline difference seen at one junction end. The rearrangement links TRBV15 to TRBJ2-7; D ambiguous. The germline V gene has CDR1 LNHNV and CDR2 YYDKDF (reference sequence). The CDR3 runs to 13 residues. CDR3 nucleotides: TGTGCCACCAACAGAGATCACCCCTACGAGCAGTACTTC. It encodes CATNRDHPYEQYF.

This chain links TRBV5-5 with TRBJ2-1; 7 nucleotides match TRBD2. Per germline, CDR1 SGHKS and CDR2 YYEKEE (reference sequence). The CDR3 has 16 amino acids. V shed 4 bases, J shed 4 bases, and the junction held 11 bases outside the gene matches. The CDR3 coding sequence is TGTGCCAGCAGCCTACCCCCTAGCGGAGGTTACAATGAGCAGTTCTTC. Amino acid sequence: CASSLPPSGGYNEQFF. Full variable domain (remainder filled in from reference TRBV5-5 and TRBJ2-1): DAGVTQSPTHLIKTRGQQVTLRCSPISGHKSVSWYQQVLGQGPQFIFQYYEKEERGRGNFPDRFSARQFPNYSSELNVNALLLGDSALYLCASSLPPSGGYNEQFFGPGTRLTVL.

This clonotype was counted at least ten times. V is TRBV28 and J is TRBJ1-1; weak D call: TRBD1 (5 bases). This CDR3 has 14 residues. V was cut by 6 bases and J by 5 bases, with 16 bases left in between. Germline V lookup: CDR1 MDHEN, CDR2 SYDVKM. CDR3 loop: CASSPGPWTTEAFF. The CDR3 DNA is TGTGCCAGCAGCCCGGGACCCTGGACGACTGAAGCTTTCTTT.